These 13 T cell receptor beta chains came from one sample sequenced in a study of cytomegalovirus exposure and HLA in healthy donors. PCR primers comprised 60 Vbeta and 13 Jbeta primers. TCRdb's copy holds only in-frame clones and misses some; the assay was immunoSEQ multiplex PCR. The table has 130,000 to 150,000 clones, around 80% seen once; the top ten hold roughly 9.7%. Sequenced input: PBMCs. The receptor set was obtained from a woman in her fifties or sixties in good health and CMV-seropositive.

This chain joins TRBV10-3 and TRBJ1-1; 7 positions match TRBD1. CDR3 length: 11 amino acids. The germline CDR1 and CDR2 sequences are ENHRY and SYGVKD. After removal of 5 bases from V and 8 bases from J, the junction contained 2 bases not matched to a gene. CDR3 loop: CAISTGVEAFF. CDR3 DNA: TGTGCCATCAGTACAGGGGTGGAAGCTTTCTTT.

This chain uses TRBV6-6 with TRBJ2-7; D is possibly TRBD2 (6 bases). With 2 bases removed from V and 0 bases from J, the gap between germline ends came to 14 bases. The CDR3 has 16 residues. The germline CDR1 and CDR2 sequences are MNHNY and SVGAGI (reference sequence). CDR3 sequence: CASSYRLAIASYEQYF. CDR3 bases: TGTGCCAGCAGTTACCGGCTAGCGATCGCCTCCTACGAGCAGTACTTC.

The rearrangement uses TRBV6-5 and TRBJ2-2, with a possible D match to TRBD1 (6 bases). The V and J ends lost 4 bases and 0 bases respectively, with 9 bases between them. Germline V CDR1 and CDR2: MNHEY, SVGAGI. The CDR3 runs 15 residues. This CDR3 reads CASSLRQANTGELFF. The CDR3 region has the DNA TGTGCCAGCAGTTTGAGACAGGCGAACACCGGGGAGCTGTTTTTT.

The V gene is TRBV7-3, the J gene TRBJ1-1; TRBD1 might be the D (5 bases). The CDR3 runs to 12 residues. Germline assignment: CDR1 SGHTA and CDR2 FQGTGA. Trimming cost V 4 bases and J 5 bases, with 8 bases left between them. The CDR3 protein is CASSSGGTEAFF. For the CDR3, the DNA is TGTGCCAGCAGCTCCGGGGGAACTGAAGCTTTCTTT.

A single count supports this clone. The V call is TRBV19, the J call TRBJ1-4; D call uncertain. CDR3 size: 13 residues. V gave up 3 bases and J gave up 8 bases, with 10 bases separating them. CDR1 and CDR2 (germline): LNHDA, SQIVND (reference sequence). The DNA of the CDR3 is TGTGCCAGTAGTATTGCCCGGGGAGAAAAACTGTTTTTT. Its protein is CASSIARGEKLFF.

The chain has TRBV2 and TRBJ1-4; 9 nucleotides match TRBD1. The length of the CDR3 is 14 residues. Germline CDR1 and CDR2: SNHLY and FYNNEI. With V trimmed by 6 bases and J by 8 bases, 7 bases remained unmatched. This CDR3 is CASRGRQGDEKLFF. Here the CDR3 DNA reads TGTGCCAGCAGGGGGAGACAGGGGGACGAAAAACTGTTTTTT.

This chain uses TRBV4-3 with TRBJ1-1; 8 bases fit TRBD1. Germline V gene sequence: CDR1 LGHNA, CDR2 YSLEER. The CDR3 contains 16 residues. V shed 4 bases, J shed 2 bases, and the junction held 9 bases outside the gene matches. In nucleotides, the CDR3 is TGCGCCAGCAGCCTGGGGACAGGTAGAGAAAACACTGAAGCTTTCTTT. This codes for CASSLGTGRENTEAFF.

V gene TRBV28 combines with J gene TRBJ1-2, with no clear D. This CDR3 is 17 amino acids long. CDR1 is MDHEN, CDR2 SYDVKM, per germline. V was pared by 5 bases and J by 0 bases, with 19 bases between. The CDR3 reads CASSVALRPASNYGYTF. Here the CDR3 DNA reads TGTGCCAGCAGTGTCGCCCTCAGGCCCGCGTCTAACTATGGCTACACCTTC.

CDR3 residues: CASSPPGDNEQFF. In DNA, the CDR3 is TGTGCCAGCAGTCCCCCCGGGGACAATGAGCAGTTCTTC. The chain couples TRBV28 to TRBJ2-1, with D perhaps matching TRBD2 (5 bases). This CDR3 spans 13 amino acids. Trimming cost V 5 bases and J 5 bases, with 10 bases left between them. Per germline, CDR1 MDHEN and CDR2 SYDVKM. Full variable domain (rest looked up from reference TRBV28 and TRBJ2-1): DVKVTQSSRYLVKRTGEKVFLECVQDMDHENMFWYRQDPGLGLRLIYFSYDVKMKEKGDIPEGYSVSREKKERFSLILESASTNQTSMYLCASSPPGDNEQFFGPGTRLTVL.

The rearrangement joins TRBV4-1 to TRBJ2-1, with 11 bases matching TRBD2. CDR1 is MGHRA and CDR2 is YSYEKL in the germline V gene. There are 14 residues in the CDR3. J lost 8 bases, V lost 6 bases, and 6 bases had no gene match. CDR3 region: CASRATSGNDEQFF. The CDR3 DNA reads TGCGCCAGCAGGGCGACTAGCGGGAATGATGAGCAGTTCTTC.

This rearrangement joins TRBV30 to TRBJ2-7, with TRBD1 identical over 8 bases. CDR1 and CDR2 from the germline V gene are GTSNPN and SVGIG (reference sequence). V trimming: 2 bases; J trimming: 5 bases; junction bases outside the gene matches: 14. This CDR3 comprises 16 residues. This CDR3 is CAWSPRATGVQDEQYF. CDR3 bases: TGTGCCTGGAGTCCTCGGGCGACAGGGGTCCAAGACGAGCAGTACTTC.

This clone was observed once. The rearrangement joins TRBV28 to TRBJ2-7, with D possibly TRBD1 on 6 matching bases. Trimming stripped 3 bases from V and 5 bases from J, with 17 bases between. The CDR3 is made up of 15 amino acids. Germline CDR1 MDHEN, CDR2 SYDVKM. In nucleotides, the CDR3 is TGTGCCAGCAGTTTCCAGAGGGACATAGTTGACGAGCAGTACTTC. Encoded protein: CASSFQRDIVDEQYF.

In nucleotides, the CDR3 is TGTGCCATCAGTGAGTCGACTTCCCCGATCGAGCAGTTCTTC. Protein: CAISESTSPIEQFF. The chain combines TRBV10-3 with TRBJ2-1, with no clear D. V was shortened by 0 bases and J by 10 bases, with 13 bases between the two germline ends. CDR3 length: 14 residues. Germline V gene data show CDR1 as ENHRY and CDR2 as SYGVKD.